Listed here are 21 T cell receptor beta chains from one sample, sequenced in a study of shared clonotypes between healthy human individuals. As defined, naive CD8 cells were CD45RO-negative and positively selected for CCR7, with terminally differentiated effector memory CD45RA+ cells excluded. The method was immunoSEQ multiplex PCR; TCRdb's version includes in-frame clones alone and lacks a portion of them. The sample contains about 1.9 million clones, around 93% of which appear only once. The source material was naive CD8+ T cells from PBMCs. The receptors stem from a man in his late teens or twenties in good health. Some clones in this sample may be carry-over from other donors' samples.

The chain uses TRBV19 and TRBJ1-1; TRBD1 might be the D (6 bases). The CDR3 is 13 residues long. The germline V gene has CDR1 LNHDA and CDR2 SQIVND (reference sequence). Trimming shortened V by 6 bases and J by 4 bases, and 12 bases separated the two germline ends. The CDR3 reads CASREQGGTEAFF. The CDR3 coding sequence is TGTGCCAGTAGGGAACAGGGTGGCACTGAAGCTTTCTTT.

The chain links TRBV6-4 to TRBJ2-2; D unresolved. This CDR3 spans 13 amino acids. V gave up 2 bases and J gave up 8 bases, with 9 bases separating them. The germline gives CDR1 MRHNA, CDR2 SNTAGT. CDR3 in amino acids: CASSDAWGGELFF. For the CDR3, the DNA is TGTGCCAGCAGTGACGCGTGGGGAGGGGAGCTGTTTTTT.

The V and J genes are TRBV5-1 and TRBJ2-7; TRBD1 aligns across 8 bases. Germline-derived CDR1 and CDR2 are SGHRS and YFSETQ. V shed 1 base and J 1 base; nucleotides not matched to a gene: 4. The CDR3 loop spans 15 amino acids. As DNA, the CDR3 is TGCGCCAGCAGCTTGCTTTGGACAGGGTCCTACGAGCAGTACTTC. The encoded protein is CASSLLWTGSYEQYF.

J is TRBJ2-7 and V is TRBV4-1, with 7 bases fitting TRBD1. Germline lookup yields CDR1 MGHRA and CDR2 YSYEKL. The CDR3 totals 18 residues. V was clipped by 0 bases and J by 1 base; unmatched bases: 12. CDR3 in DNA: TGCGCCAGCAGCCAAGATCCCCCAACAGGGGCAGATTCCTACGAGCAGTACTTC. Translating it yields CASSQDPPTGADSYEQYF.

The gene calls are TRBV29-1 and TRBJ1-2; D is possibly TRBD1 (6 bases). Germline V gene sequence: CDR1 SQVTM, CDR2 ANQGSEA. There are 16 residues in the CDR3. The V and J ends lost 6 bases and 3 bases respectively, with 23 bases between them. The CDR3 spells CSVVFPLPQGHYGYTF. The CDR3 DNA reads TGCAGCGTCGTATTCCCATTGCCACAGGGCCACTATGGCTACACCTTC.

V usage is TRBV5-1 and J usage is TRBJ2-1; tentative D call: TRBD1 (5 bases). CDR1 and CDR2 from the germline V gene are SGHRS and YFSETQ. The length of the CDR3 is 13 residues. The V end lost 6 bases, the J end lost 4 bases, and 11 bases lay between the germline ends. CDR3 residues: CASTETVYNEQFF. As DNA, the CDR3 is TGCGCCAGCACCGAGACAGTTTACAATGAGCAGTTCTTC. Full variable domain (outside the CDR3, taken from reference TRBV5-1 and TRBJ2-1): KAGVTQTPRYLIKTRGQQVTLSCSPISGHRSVSWYQQTPGQGLQFLFEYFSETQRNKGNFPGRFSGRQFSNSRSEMNVSTLELGDSALYLCASTETVYNEQFFGPGTRLTVL.

In DNA form, the CDR3 reads TGTGCCAGTACCCAGGGGCCGGACTACGAGCAGTACTTC. Amino acid sequence: CASTQGPDYEQYF. The rearrangement uses TRBV27 and TRBJ2-7, with D tentatively TRBD1 (6 bases). V lost 9 bases to trimming and J lost 3 bases, with 15 bases between them. Germline V gives CDR1 MNHEY, CDR2 SMNVEV (reference sequence). The CDR3 loop spans 13 amino acids.

The chain is built from TRBV13 and TRBJ2-1; no reliable D call. There are 11 residues in the CDR3. The V and J ends lost 5 bases and 10 bases respectively, with 9 bases between them. Germline lookup yields CDR1 PRHDT and CDR2 FYEKMQ (reference sequence). CDR3 nucleotide sequence: TGTGCCAGCAGCACTTACGGGGAGCAGTTCTTC. It yields the protein CASSTYGEQFF. Full variable domain (rest looked up from reference TRBV13 and TRBJ2-1): AAGVIQSPRHLIKEKRETATLKCYPIPRHDTVYWYQQGPGQDPQFLISFYEKMQSDKGSIPDRFSAQQFSDYHSELNMSSLELGDSALYFCASSTYGEQFFGPGTRLTVL.

This rearrangement joins TRBV7-9 to TRBJ2-6; no reliable D call. Between the trimmed V and J ends, which lost 2 bases and 0 bases, there was a span of 17 bases. Germline V gene sequence: CDR1 SEHNR, CDR2 FQNEAQ (reference sequence). The CDR3 length is 19 residues. CDR3 DNA sequence: TGTGCCAGCAGCTTATTTTCGACCCGTACGCGCTCTGGGGCCAACGTCCTGACTTTC. Translation: CASSLFSTRTRSGANVLTF.

The V gene is TRBV28, the J gene TRBJ2-1; the match to TRBD1 covers 8 bases. The CDR3 runs to 17 residues. V lost 2 bases, J lost 9 bases, and 15 bases stayed unmatched. Germline assignment: CDR1 MDHEN and CDR2 SYDVKM. The CDR3 reads CASSLPGETGEWGEQFF. The CDR3 nucleotides read TGTGCCAGCAGTTTACCCGGGGAGACAGGGGAATGGGGTGAGCAGTTCTTC. Full variable domain (rest looked up from reference TRBV28 and TRBJ2-1): DVKVTQSSRYLVKRTGEKVFLECVQDMDHENMFWYRQDPGLGLRLIYFSYDVKMKEKGDIPEGYSVSREKKERFSLILESASTNQTSMYLCASSLPGETGEWGEQFFGPGTRLTVL.

The chain carries TRBV7-2 and TRBJ1-1, with a weak D call TRBD1 (6 bases). This CDR3 comprises 15 residues. V dropped 1 base and J dropped 0 bases, with 9 bases sitting between them. Germline assignment: CDR1 SGHTA and CDR2 FQGNSA. The CDR3 coding sequence is TGTGCCAGCAGCTTAGTGGGACAACTGAACACTGAAGCTTTCTTT. Protein: CASSLVGQLNTEAFF.

The chain employs TRBV11-2 and TRBJ2-5, with D perhaps matching TRBD1 (5 bases). V shed 5 bases and J shed 0 bases, with 16 bases lying between them. The CDR3 has 16 residues. CDR1 is SGHAT, CDR2 FQNNGV, per germline. This chain's CDR3 is CASSHRTLGDQETQYF. The CDR3, as DNA: TGTGCCAGCAGCCACCGGACCCTAGGGGACCAAGAGACCCAGTACTTC.

This chain's CDR3 is CASRPGLIEDEQFF. CDR3 bases: TGTGCCAGCAGACCGGGCCTTATCGAGGATGAGCAGTTCTTC. The V gene is TRBV7-9, the J gene TRBJ2-1; unclear D gene. The V gene's germline CDR1 is SEHNR and CDR2 FQNEAQ (reference sequence). The CDR3 covers 14 residues. Trimming took off 6 bases at V and 8 bases at J, with 17 bases between the two ends. Combining the CDR3 with reference TRBV7-9 and TRBJ2-1 gives the whole variable domain DTGVSQNPRHKITKRGQNVTFRCDPISEHNRLYWYRQTLGQGPEFLTYFQNEAQLEKSRLLSDRFSAERPKGSFSTLEIQRTEQGDSAMYLCASRPGLIEDEQFFGPGTRLTVL.

Comment on this clone: Additional DNA sequences in this sample encode the identical CDR3. This rearrangement joins TRBV2 to TRBJ2-5; the D is unclear. CDR1 and CDR2 (germline): SNHLY, FYNNEI. This CDR3 has 12 amino acids. V lost 6 bases and J lost 0, with 5 bases in between. The CDR3, as DNA: TGTGCCAGCAGGCTATACCAAGAGACCCAGTACTTC. Residues: CASRLYQETQYF.

In its sample, this clone was seen a few times. CDR3 in amino acids: CAWGAEGQPQHF. CDR3 DNA sequence: TGTGCCTGGGGGGCAGAAGGTCAGCCCCAGCATTTT. The chain links TRBV30 to TRBJ1-5, with D perhaps matching TRBD1 (5 bases). Deletions cut 5 bases from V and 6 bases from J, with 11 bases between. This CDR3 is built from 12 residues. Germline V CDR1 and CDR2: GTSNPN, SVGIG (reference sequence).

V gene TRBV4-3 combines with J gene TRBJ1-1; 7 bases are shared with TRBD1. The germline V gene encodes CDR1 LGHNA and CDR2 YSLEER. The CDR3 spans 18 residues. V trimming: 1 base; J trimming: 2 bases; junction bases outside the gene matches: 13. This CDR3 reads CASSQVLRRDRFNTEAFF. The CDR3 DNA sequence: TGCGCCAGCAGCCAAGTTTTGAGACGGGACAGATTTAACACTGAAGCTTTCTTT.

V is TRBV28 and J is TRBJ1-2; 9 bases are a match to TRBD1. Germline V CDR1 and CDR2: MDHEN, SYDVKM. The V segment lost 3 bases and the J segment 4 bases; nucleotides outside the gene matches: 3. This CDR3 has 14 residues. CDR3 amino acids: CASSLDRGFYGYTF. CDR3 nucleotide sequence: TGTGCCAGCAGTTTGGACAGGGGCTTCTATGGCTACACCTTC.

The CDR3 nucleotides read TGTGCCAGCAGCGTATCTGGCGGGAGCTACTCCTACGAGCAGTACTTC. Its protein is CASSVSGGSYSYEQYF. This sequence joins TRBV9 and TRBJ2-7; 7 bases align to TRBD2. CDR1 is SGDLS and CDR2 is YYNGEE in the germline V gene. The CDR3 totals 16 residues. V trimming: 1 base; J trimming: 0 bases; junction bases outside the gene matches: 7.

With respect to this clone: The same CDR3 arises from other DNA sequences in this sample as well. The chain recombines TRBV6-5 with TRBJ2-3; D not certain. The CDR3 has 15 residues. Germline values: CDR1 MNHEY, CDR2 SVGAGI. Trimming pared 0 bases from V and 1 base from J, leaving 8 bases between. CDR3 region: CASSYSPGGTDTQYF. CDR3 DNA: TGTGCCAGCAGTTACTCCCCCGGAGGCACAGATACGCAGTATTTT.

The CDR3 reads CASSPSGGAGYEQYF. The DNA of the CDR3 is TGCGCCAGCAGCCCCTCGGGGGGAGCGGGATACGAGCAGTACTTC. The rearrangement links TRBV4-3 to TRBJ2-7; 7 bases align to TRBD2. This CDR3 is 15 amino acids long. The junction had 10 bases not matched to a gene; V was cut back by 4 bases and J by 4 bases. Germline V CDR1 and CDR2: LGHNA, YSLEER.

This clone was observed once. V is TRBV7-2 and J is TRBJ2-7; D is ambiguous. This CDR3 is built from 13 residues. CDR1 and CDR2 from the germline V gene are SGHTA and FQGNSA. The V and J ends lost 2 bases and 6 bases respectively, with 11 bases between them. The chain's CDR3 is CASSLSSWSEQYF. CDR3 nucleotides: TGTGCCAGCAGCTTATCTTCGTGGTCCGAGCAGTACTTC.